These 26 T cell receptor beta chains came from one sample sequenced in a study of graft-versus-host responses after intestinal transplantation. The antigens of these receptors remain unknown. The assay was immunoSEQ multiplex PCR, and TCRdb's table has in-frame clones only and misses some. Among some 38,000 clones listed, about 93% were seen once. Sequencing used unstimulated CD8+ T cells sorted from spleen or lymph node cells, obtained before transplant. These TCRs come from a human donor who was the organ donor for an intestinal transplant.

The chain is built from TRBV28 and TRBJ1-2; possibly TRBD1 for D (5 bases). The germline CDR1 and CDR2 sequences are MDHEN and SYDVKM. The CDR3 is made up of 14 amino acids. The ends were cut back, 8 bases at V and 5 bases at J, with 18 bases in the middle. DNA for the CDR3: TGTGCCAGCTCCCTCGGGGCAGGGATATATGGCTACACCTTC. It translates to CASSLGAGIYGYTF.

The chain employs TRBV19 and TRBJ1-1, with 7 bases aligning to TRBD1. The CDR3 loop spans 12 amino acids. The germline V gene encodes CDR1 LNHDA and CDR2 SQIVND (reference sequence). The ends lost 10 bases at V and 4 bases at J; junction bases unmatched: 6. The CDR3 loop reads CATATGSTEAFF. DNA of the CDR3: TGTGCCACCGCGACAGGGAGCACTGAAGCTTTCTTT.

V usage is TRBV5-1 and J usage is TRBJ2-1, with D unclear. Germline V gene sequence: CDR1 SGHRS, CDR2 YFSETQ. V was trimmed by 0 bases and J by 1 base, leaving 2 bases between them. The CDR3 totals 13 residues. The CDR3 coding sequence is TGCGCCAGCAGCTTGGGATCCTACAATGAGCAGTTCTTC. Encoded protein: CASSLGSYNEQFF.

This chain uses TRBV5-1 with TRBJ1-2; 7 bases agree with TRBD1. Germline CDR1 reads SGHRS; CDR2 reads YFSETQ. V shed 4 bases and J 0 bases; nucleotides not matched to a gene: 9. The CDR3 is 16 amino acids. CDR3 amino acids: CASSEGGGQANYGYTF. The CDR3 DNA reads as TGCGCCAGCAGCGAAGGAGGGGGCCAAGCTAACTATGGCTACACCTTC.

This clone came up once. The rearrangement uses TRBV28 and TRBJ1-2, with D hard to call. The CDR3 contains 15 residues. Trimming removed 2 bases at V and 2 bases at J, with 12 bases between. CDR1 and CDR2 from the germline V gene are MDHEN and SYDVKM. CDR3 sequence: CASSLAGDRNYGYTF. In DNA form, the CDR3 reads TGTGCCAGCAGTTTAGCAGGCGATCGAAACTATGGCTACACCTTC.

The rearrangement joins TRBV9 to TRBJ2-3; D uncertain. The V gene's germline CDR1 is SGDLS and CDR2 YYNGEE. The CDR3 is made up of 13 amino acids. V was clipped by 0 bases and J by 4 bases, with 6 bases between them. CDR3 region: CASSVDHPDTQYF. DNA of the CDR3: TGTGCCAGCAGCGTAGACCACCCAGATACGCAGTATTTT.

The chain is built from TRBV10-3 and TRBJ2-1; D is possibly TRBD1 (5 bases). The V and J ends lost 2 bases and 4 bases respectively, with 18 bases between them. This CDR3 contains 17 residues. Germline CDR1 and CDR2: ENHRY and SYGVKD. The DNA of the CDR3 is TGTGCCATCAGTGAGGATAGGGGTATGGCCTTTTACAATGAGCAGTTCTTC. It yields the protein CAISEDRGMAFYNEQFF.

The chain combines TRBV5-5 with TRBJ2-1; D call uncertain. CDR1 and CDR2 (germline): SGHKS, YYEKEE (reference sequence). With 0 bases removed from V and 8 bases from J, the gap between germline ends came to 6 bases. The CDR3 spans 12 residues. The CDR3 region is CASSLGTYEQFF. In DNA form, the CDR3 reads TGTGCCAGCAGCTTGGGTACGTATGAGCAGTTCTTC.

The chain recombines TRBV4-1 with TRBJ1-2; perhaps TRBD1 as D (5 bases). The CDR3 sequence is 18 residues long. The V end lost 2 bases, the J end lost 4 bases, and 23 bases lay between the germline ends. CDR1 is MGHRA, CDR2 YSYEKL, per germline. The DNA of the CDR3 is TGCGCCAGCAGCCAACCCCACCGAGGGACCCGAAGGGGCTATGGCTACACCTTC. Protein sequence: CASSQPHRGTRRGYGYTF.

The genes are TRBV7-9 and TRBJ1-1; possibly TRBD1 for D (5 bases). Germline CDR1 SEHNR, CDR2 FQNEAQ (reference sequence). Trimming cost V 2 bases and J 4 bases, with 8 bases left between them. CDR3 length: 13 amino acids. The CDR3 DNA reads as TGTGCCAGCAGCTTAATGGGGGGCACTGAAGCTTTCTTT. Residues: CASSLMGGTEAFF.

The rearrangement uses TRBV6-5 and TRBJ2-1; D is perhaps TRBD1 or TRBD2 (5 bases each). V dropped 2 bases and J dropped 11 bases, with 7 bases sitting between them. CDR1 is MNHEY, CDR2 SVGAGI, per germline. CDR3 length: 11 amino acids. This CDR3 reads CASSYRGQQFF. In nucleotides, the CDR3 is TGTGCCAGCAGTTACAGGGGACAGCAGTTCTTC.

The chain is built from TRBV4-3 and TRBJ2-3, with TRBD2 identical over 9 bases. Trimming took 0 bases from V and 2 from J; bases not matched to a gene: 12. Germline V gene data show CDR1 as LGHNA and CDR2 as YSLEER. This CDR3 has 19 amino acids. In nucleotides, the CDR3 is TGCGCCAGCAGCCAAGATTGGGGACTAGCCCCCCGGACCACAGATACGCAGTATTTT. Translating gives CASSQDWGLAPRTTDTQYF.

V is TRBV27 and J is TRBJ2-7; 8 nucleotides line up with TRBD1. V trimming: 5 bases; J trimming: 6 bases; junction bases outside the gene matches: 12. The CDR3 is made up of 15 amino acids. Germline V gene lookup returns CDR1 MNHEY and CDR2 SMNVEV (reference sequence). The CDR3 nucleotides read TGTGCCAGCAGTCCCCAGACAGGGGTTAAGGGCGAGCAGTACTTC. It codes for CASSPQTGVKGEQYF.

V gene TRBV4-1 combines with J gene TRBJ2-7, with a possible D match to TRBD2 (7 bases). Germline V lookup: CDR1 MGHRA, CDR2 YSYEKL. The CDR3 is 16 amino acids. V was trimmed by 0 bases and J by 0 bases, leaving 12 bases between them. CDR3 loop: CASSQEGEGGSYEQYF. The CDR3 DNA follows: TGCGCCAGCAGCCAAGAAGGGGAGGGGGGCTCCTACGAGCAGTACTTC.

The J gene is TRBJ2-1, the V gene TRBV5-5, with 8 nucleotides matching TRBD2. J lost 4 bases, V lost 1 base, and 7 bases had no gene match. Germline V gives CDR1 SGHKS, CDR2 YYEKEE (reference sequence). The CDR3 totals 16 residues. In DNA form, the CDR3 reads TGTGCCAGCAGCTTGTATGTGAGCGGGGGATACAATGAGCAGTTCTTC. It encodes CASSLYVSGGYNEQFF.

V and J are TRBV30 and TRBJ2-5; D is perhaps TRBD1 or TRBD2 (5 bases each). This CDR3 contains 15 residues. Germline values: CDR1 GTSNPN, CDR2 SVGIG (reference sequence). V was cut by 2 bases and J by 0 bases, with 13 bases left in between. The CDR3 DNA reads TGTGCCTGGAGTACGGGACGCCTCTACCAAGAGACCCAGTACTTC. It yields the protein CAWSTGRLYQETQYF. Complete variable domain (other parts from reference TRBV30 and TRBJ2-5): SQTIHQWPATLVQPVGSPLSLECTVEGTSNPNLYWYRQAAGRGLQLLFYSVGIGQISSEVPQNLSASRPQDRQFILSSKKLLLSDSGFYLCAWSTGRLYQETQYFGPGTRLLVL.

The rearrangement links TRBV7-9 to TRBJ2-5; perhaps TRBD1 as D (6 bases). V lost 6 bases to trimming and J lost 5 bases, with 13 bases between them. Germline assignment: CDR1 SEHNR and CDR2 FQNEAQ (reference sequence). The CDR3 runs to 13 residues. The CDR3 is CASRPGQRETQYF. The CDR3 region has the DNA TGTGCCAGCAGACCAGGACAGAGGGAGACCCAGTACTTC. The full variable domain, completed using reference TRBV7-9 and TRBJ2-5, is DTGVSQNPRHKITKRGQNVTFRCDPISEHNRLYWYRQTLGQGPEFLTYFQNEAQLEKSRLLSDRFSAERPKGSFSTLEIQRTEQGDSAMYLCASRPGQRETQYFGPGTRLLVL.

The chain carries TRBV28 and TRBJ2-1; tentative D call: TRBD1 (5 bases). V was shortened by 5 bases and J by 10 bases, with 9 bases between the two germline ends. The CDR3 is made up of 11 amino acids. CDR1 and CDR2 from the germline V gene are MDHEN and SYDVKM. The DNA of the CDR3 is TGTGCCAGCAGTGCGGCAGGGGAGCAGTTCTTC. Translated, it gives CASSAAGEQFF.

The CDR3 sequence is CSVLITSDLTGELFF. The CDR3 nucleotides are TGCAGCGTTCTTATTACTAGCGACCTCACCGGGGAGCTGTTTTTT. The chain has TRBV29-1 and TRBJ2-2; the match to TRBD2 covers 7 bases. The CDR3 runs 15 residues. CDR1 and CDR2 (germline): SQVTM, ANQGSEA. Unmatched junction bases numbered 10, after V lost 5 bases and J lost 4 bases.

The CDR3 coding sequence is TGTGCCACCAGCTCCCCGGACAGGGGAGAGACCCAGTACTTC. Its translation is CATSSPDRGETQYF. This chain uses TRBV15 with TRBJ2-5, with 9 nucleotides matching TRBD1. Germline V gives CDR1 LNHNV, CDR2 YYDKDF (reference sequence). The V gene end was trimmed by 5 bases and the J gene end by 4 bases; junction bases not matched to a gene: 5. The CDR3 has 14 residues.

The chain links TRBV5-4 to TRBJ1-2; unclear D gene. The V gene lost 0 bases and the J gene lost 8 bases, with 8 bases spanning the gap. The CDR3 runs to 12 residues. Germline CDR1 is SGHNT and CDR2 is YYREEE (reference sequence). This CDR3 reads CASSLGGDGYTF. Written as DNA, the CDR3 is TGTGCCAGCAGCTTGGGAGGAGACGGCTACACCTTC. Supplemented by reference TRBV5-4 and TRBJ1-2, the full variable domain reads ETGVTQSPTHLIKTRGQQVTLRCSSQSGHNTVSWYQQALGQGPQFIFQYYREEENGRGNFPPRFSGLQFPNYSSELNVNALELDDSALYLCASSLGGDGYTFGSGTRLTVV.

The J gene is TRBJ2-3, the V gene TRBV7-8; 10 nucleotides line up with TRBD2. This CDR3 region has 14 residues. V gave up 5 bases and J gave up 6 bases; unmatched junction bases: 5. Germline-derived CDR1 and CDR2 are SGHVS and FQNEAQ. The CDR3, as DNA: TGTGCCAGCAGCCAACTAGCGGGAACCGATACGCAGTATTTT. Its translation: CASSQLAGTDTQYF.

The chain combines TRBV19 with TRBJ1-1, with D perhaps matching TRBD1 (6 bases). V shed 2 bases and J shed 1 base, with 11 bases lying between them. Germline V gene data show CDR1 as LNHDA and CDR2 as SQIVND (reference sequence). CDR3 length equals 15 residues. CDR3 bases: TGTGCCAGTAGTATAAACAGGGAGAAGAACACTGAAGCTTTCTTT. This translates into CASSINREKNTEAFF.

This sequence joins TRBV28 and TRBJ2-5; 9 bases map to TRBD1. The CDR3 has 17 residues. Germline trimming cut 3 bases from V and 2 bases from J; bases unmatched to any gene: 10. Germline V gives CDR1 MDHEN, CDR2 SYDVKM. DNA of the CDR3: TGTGCCAGCAGTTTCGGACAGGGGAGGCAGAATCAAGAGACCCAGTACTTC. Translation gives CASSFGQGRQNQETQYF.

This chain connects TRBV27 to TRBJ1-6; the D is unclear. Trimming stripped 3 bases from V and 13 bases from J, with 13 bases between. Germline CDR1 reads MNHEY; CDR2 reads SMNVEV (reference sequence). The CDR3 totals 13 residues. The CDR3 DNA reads TGTGCCAGCAGTTTTTCAGCCTACAGCCCCCTCCACTTT. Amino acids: CASSFSAYSPLHF.

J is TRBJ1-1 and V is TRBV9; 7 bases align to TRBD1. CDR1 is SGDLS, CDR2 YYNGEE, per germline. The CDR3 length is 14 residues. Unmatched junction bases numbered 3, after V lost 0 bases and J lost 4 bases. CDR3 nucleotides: TGTGCCAGCAGCGTAGATCAGGGGGGCACTGAAGCTTTCTTT. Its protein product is CASSVDQGGTEAFF.